This T cell receptor beta chain was profiled in a study of T-cell memory formation after mild COVID-19. Study-level results: Later expanders leaned CD4+, whereas day 15 to 85 contracting clones were balanced CD4/CD8.

Regarding this clonotype: The antigen is undetermined.

TCRdb analysed the 5' RACE reads with MiXCR anew, one entry per CDR3 protein. The repertoire has 450,000 or so distinct CDR3 sequences, approximately 23% of them found once; the top ten carry under 15%. The V segment lost 3 bases and the J segment 11 bases; nucleotides outside the gene matches: 2. This CDR3 is 12 amino acids long. CDR1 SEHNR and CDR2 FQNEAQ come from the germline V gene (reference sequence). The TCR comes from an adult woman who had mild COVID-19 (a few samples of this study predate the infection). Cell type and time point are not known. The sequenced sample consisted of PBMCs or a T cell subset sorted from them (not recorded which). The chain has TRBV7-9 and TRBJ1-5, with 9 nucleotides matching TRBD1. CDR3 bases: TGTGCCAGCAGCTTCGGGACAGGGACCCAGCATTTT. It is translated as CASSFGTGTQHF.